This TCR beta chain stems from a study of GPR56 and killer-like receptors on CD4 memory cells (dated by TCRdb to between 2018 and 2020). A note on the overall study: According to the study's proposal, human CD4+ memory T-cell differentiation and cytokine production potential are marked by the progressive acquisition of KLRB1, KLRG1, GPR56 and then KLRF1. The study described its healthy blood donors as age-matched to the liver disease patients, who had a median age of nearly 70 years. Results and caveats for the whole study, not just this receptor: The authors took the finding that clones dominating late populations 4 and 5 were also present in early populations 1 and 2 as evidence for linear differentiation. Clonal frequency started low in the marker-negative population and rose progressively along the proposed pathway, while TCRbeta diversity decreased accordingly. Rather than covering full repertoires, the diversity and similarity analyses were limited to the 100 most expanded clones in each population. Overlap of TCR repertoires was especially pronounced between late populations 4 and 5, and partly extended to population 3.

Five KLR/GPR56-defined CD4+ populations were enriched by fluorescence-activated cell sorting before TCRbeta sequencing. TCRbeta repertoires of five CD4+ T-cell subsets defined by KLRB1, KLRG1, GPR56 and KLRF1 expression were sequenced to test a linear memory differentiation pathway. TCR-sequenced cells came from peripheral blood of healthy control individuals, reported as five donors in the TCRbeta analysis figure. Heparinized peripheral blood was collected, and every sample was processed within one hour of retrieval. Blood was diluted 1:2 in PBS, and peripheral blood mononuclear cells were then isolated from the diluted blood at room temperature by Biocoll density gradient centrifugation. CD4+ T cells were enriched from freshly isolated PBMCs by magnetic sorting with anti-CD4 MicroBeads before flow sorting. A BD FACSAria II was used to sort CD4+ T cells enriched from PBMCs of healthy donors according to marker expression. For surface staining, the researchers used Miltenyi Biotec antibodies: anti-KLRB1 clone 191B8, anti-KLRF1 clone 4A4.D10 and anti-KLRG1 clone REA261.

TCRdb records Illumina HiSeq 2500 as the sequencer. Sequencing libraries were built by amplifying the recombined TCRbeta locus with a previously published PCR protocol. In the original analysis: Any read whose average quality score fell below 30 was discarded, and IMSEQ was used to process the reads that remained. Clonotypes were defined by Vbeta gene, Jbeta gene and CDR3 amino acid sequence. The Morisita-Horn index, computed on the top 100 expanded clones, was used to measure repertoire overlap between populations. Renyi diversity profiles calculated on the top 100 expanded clones were used to evaluate clonal diversity. TCRdb reanalyzed the reads, keeping one entry per CDR3 protein sequence and omitting DNA. Clone size and V and J calls follow TCRdb, not the original study. The sample table on file contains around 2,000 distinct CDR3 sequences. About 5% of the sample comes from the top ten. The CDR3, cysteine through phenylalanine, is 15 amino acids long. Only the protein is available. CDR1 and CDR2 are drawn from the germline V gene: SNHLY, FYNNEI.

As for this clonotype: It lacks a known antigen.

The sequencing input was memory CD4+ T cells from blood. Here the chain combines TRBV2 and TRBJ2-1; TCRdb outputs TRBD2, but without DNA this stays unchecked. This sequence was found in a human donor in good health. Here the CDR3 is given as CASSIYSGGADEQFF.